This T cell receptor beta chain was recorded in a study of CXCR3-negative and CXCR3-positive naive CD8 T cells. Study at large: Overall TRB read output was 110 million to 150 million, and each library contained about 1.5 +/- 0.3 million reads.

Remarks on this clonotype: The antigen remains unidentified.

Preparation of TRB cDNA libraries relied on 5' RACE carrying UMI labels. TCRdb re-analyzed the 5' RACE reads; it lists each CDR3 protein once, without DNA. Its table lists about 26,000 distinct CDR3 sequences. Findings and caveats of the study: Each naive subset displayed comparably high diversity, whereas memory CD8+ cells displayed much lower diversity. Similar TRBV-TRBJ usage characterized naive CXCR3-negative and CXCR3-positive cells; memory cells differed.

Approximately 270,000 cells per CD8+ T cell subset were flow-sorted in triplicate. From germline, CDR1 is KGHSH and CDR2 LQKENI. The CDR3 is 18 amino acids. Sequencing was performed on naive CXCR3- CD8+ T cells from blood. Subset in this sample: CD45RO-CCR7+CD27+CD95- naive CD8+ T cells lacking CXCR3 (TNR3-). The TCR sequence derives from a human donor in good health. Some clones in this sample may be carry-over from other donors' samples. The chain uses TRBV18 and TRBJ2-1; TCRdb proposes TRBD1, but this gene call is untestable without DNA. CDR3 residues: CASSPRPGTDQSYNEQFF. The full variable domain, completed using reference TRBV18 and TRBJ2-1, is NAGVMQNPRHLVRRRGQEARLRCSPMKGHSHVYWYRQLPEEGLKFMVYLQKENIIDESGMPKERFSAEFPKEGPSILRIQQVVRGDSAAYFCASSPRPGTDQSYNEQFFGPGTRLTVL.